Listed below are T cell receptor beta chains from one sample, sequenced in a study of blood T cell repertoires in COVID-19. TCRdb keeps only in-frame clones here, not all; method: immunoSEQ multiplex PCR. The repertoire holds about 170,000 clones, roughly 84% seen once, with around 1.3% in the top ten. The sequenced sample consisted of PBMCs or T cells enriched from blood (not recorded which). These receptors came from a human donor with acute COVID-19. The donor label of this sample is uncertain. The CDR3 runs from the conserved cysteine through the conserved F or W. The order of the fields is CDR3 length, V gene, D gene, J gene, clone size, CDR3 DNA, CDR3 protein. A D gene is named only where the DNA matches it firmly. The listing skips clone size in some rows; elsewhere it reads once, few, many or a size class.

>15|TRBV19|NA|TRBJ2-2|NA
TGTGCCAGTAGTATGTTCGGGTCAGGGACCGGGGAGCTGTTTTTT
CASSMFGSGTGELFF
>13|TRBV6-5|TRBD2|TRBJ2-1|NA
TGTGCCAGTCAAGCTAGCGGGAACAATGAGCAGTTCTTC
CASQASGNNEQFF
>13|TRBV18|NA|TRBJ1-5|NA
TGTGCCAGCTCACCACTTTCGGGTCAGCCCCAGCATTTT
CASSPLSGQPQHF
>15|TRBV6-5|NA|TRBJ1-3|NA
TGTGCCAGCAGTTATACAGGGTCCCCTGGAAACACCATATATTTT
CASSYTGSPGNTIYF
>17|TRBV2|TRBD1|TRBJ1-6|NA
TGTGCCAGCAGTGAGAGATTGCAGTGGACAGGGGATTCACCCCTCCACTTT
CASSERLQWTGDSPLHF
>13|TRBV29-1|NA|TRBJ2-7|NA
TGCAGCGTTGGTCTGGCAGGGTACTACGAGCAGTACTTC
CSVGLAGYYEQYF
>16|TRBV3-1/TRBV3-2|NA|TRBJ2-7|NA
TGTGCCAGCAGCCAAGAGGCTAGCCCCACGTGGTACGAGCAGTACTTC
CASSQEASPTWYEQYF
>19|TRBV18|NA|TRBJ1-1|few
TGTGCCAGCTCACCAAAGGGAGGAAGGCAGGGAAGGCAGAACACTGAAGCTTTCTTT
CASSPKGGRQGRQNTEAFF
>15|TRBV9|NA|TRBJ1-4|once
TGTGCCAGCAGTCCGGAGGGGCAGGTAGGGGAAAAACTGTTTTTT
CASSPEGQVGEKLFF
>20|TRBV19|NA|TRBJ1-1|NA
TGTGCCAGTAGCCCAATTTTTTCCCACACCCGATGGTCAACGAACACTGAAGCTTTCTTT
CASSPIFSHTRWSTNTEAFF
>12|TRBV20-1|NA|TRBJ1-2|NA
TGCAGTGCTAGTGACGGAGACTATGGCTACACCTTC
CSASDGDYGYTF
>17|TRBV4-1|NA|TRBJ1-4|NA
TGCGCCAGCAGCCAAGGATTACGGGGAGCGATTGGTCAAAGAGTGTTTTTT
CASSQGLRGAIGQRVFF
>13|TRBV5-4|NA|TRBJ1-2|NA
TGTGCCAGCAGCCCCACATCTGACTATGGCTACACCTTC
CASSPTSDYGYTF
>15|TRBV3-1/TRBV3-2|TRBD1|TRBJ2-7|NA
TGTGCCAGCAGTCCACTCCGAAGGGGGCAGCACGAGCAGTACTTC
CASSPLRRGQHEQYF
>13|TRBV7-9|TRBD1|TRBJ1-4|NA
TGTGCCAGCTCAAGGACAGGGTGGGAAAAACTGTTTTTT
CASSRTGWEKLFF
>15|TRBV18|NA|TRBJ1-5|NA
TGTGCCAGCTCACCATTAGCGTCCGAGAATCAGCCCCAGCATTTT
CASSPLASENQPQHF
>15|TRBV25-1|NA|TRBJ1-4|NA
TGTGCCAGCGCGGACACGAGAACAACTAATGAAAAACTGTTTTTT
CASADTRTTNEKLFF
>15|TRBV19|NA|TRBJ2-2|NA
TGTGCCAGTAGCCGGGTGCGGTCGAACACCGGGGAGCTGTTTTTT
CASSRVRSNTGELFF
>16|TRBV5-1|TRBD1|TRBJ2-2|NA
TGCGCCAGCAGCTTGGCAGTGGGACAGGAGGTCCGGGAGCTGTTTTTT
CASSLAVGQEVRELFF
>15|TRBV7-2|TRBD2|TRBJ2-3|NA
TGTGCCAGCAGCTTTAGCGGGGGGGCCCCAGATACGCAGTATTTT
CASSFSGGAPDTQYF
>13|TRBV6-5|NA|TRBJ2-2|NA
TGTGCCAGCTCACTGACAGGAATGAGGGAGCTGTTTTTT
CASSLTGMRELFF
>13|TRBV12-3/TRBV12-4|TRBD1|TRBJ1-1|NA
TGTGCCAGCAGCGAGGACAGGGGGCCTGAAGCTTTCTTT
CASSEDRGPEAFF